This T cell receptor (beta chain) emerged from a study of blood T cell repertoires in COVID-19. Participant-given clinical history determined each cohort assignment. Libraries were prepared by immunoSEQ multiplex PCR; TCRdb keeps only in-frame clonotypes and omits some of them. The sample lists around 300,000 clones; around 91% were seen once. Trimming took 0 bases from V and 10 from J, leaving 10 bases between them. There are 13 residues in the CDR3. Germline V gene data show CDR1 as SEHNR and CDR2 as FQNEAQ (reference sequence). Sequenced sample: PBMCs or T cells enriched from blood (not recorded which). The rearrangement uses TRBV7-9 and TRBJ1-5; TRBD1 might be the D (6 bases). The clonotype was recovered from a young woman who had recovered from COVID-19. The CDR3 is CASSLAVGTPQHF. Here the CDR3 DNA reads TGTGCCAGCAGCTTAGCCGTCGGGACACCCCAGCATTTT.